This T cell receptor (beta chain) appears in the sequencing data of a study of shared clonotypes between healthy human individuals. This CDR3 has 15 residues. From germline, CDR1 is SGHTA and CDR2 FQGNSA. V lost 1 base to trimming and J lost 2 bases; unmatched junction nucleotides: 0. The assay was immunoSEQ multiplex PCR, and TCRdb's table has in-frame clones only and misses some. The sample holds roughly 330,000 clones, approximately 79% seen once. The V call is TRBV7-2, the J call TRBJ2-7; 12 bases line up with TRBD2. The sequence came from a young man in good health. The sequencing input was memory CD4+ T cells sorted from blood. The subset here: CD45RA-negative fraction. The CDR3 region is CASSLGLAGAYEQYF. The CDR3 nucleotides are TGTGCCAGCAGCTTAGGACTAGCGGGAGCCTACGAGCAGTACTTC.